This TCR beta chain was retrieved from a study of shared clonotypes between healthy human individuals. Study-wide findings and caveats: Depth of sequencing was expected to influence donor clonotype sharing.

TCRdb's copy holds only in-frame clones and misses some; the assay was immunoSEQ multiplex PCR. The sample lists more than 2,000,000 clones, more than 90% occurring once. This CDR3 is 14 amino acids long. CDR1 is ENHRY, CDR2 SYGVKD, per germline. Trimming removed 3 bases at V and 2 bases at J, with 10 bases between. On this clone itself: What it binds is not known.

This clonotype was sampled from a man aged 18 to 35 in good health. The chain carries TRBV10-3 and TRBJ1-2; D perhaps matches TRBD1 (5 bases). The sample was naive CD4+ T cells sorted from blood. Subset here: CD45RA+ positively selected. The CDR3, as DNA: TGTGCCATCAGTGAACCGGACACCAACTATGGCTACACCTTC. This translates into CAISEPDTNYGYTF.